The next 17 T cell receptor beta chains were all read from a single sample in a study of T cells expressing NK-cell markers. TCRdb re-called the 5' RACE reads; every CDR3 protein appears as one record, without DNA. The sample has some 190,000 distinct CDR3 sequences. Sequenced material: blood T cells: a sorted CD56 or NKG2C T cell subset, CD4+ or CD8+ T cells, or bulk PBMC T cells (not recorded which). These receptors all come from a man aged 18-70 years in good health.

This chain connects TRBV6-1 to TRBJ2-3; absent DNA, TCRdb's TRBD2 call cannot be checked. Germline assignment: CDR1 MNHNS and CDR2 SASEGT. CDR3 length: 16 residues. The CDR3 loop reads CASSEGSSGGPDTQYF.

J is TRBJ2-3 and V is TRBV27; TCRdb reports TRBD2, a call that lacks DNA to check it against. CDR1 and CDR2 from the germline V gene are MNHEY and SMNVEV (reference sequence). This CDR3 spans 16 amino acids. This CDR3 reads CASSLLAGDSTDTQYF.

This chain uses TRBV27 with TRBJ2-6; as DNA is missing, the TRBD2 call by TCRdb cannot be tested. The CDR3 consists of 16 residues. CDR1 and CDR2 from the germline V gene are MNHEY and SMNVEV (reference sequence). The CDR3 loop is CASSPIPLGGANVLTF.

The rearrangement joins TRBV21-1 to TRBJ2-5; absent DNA, TCRdb's TRBD1 call cannot be checked. TRBV21-1 is noted as a pseudogene. The CDR3 runs to 14 residues. The CDR3 loop reads CASSNGGTGETQYF.

CDR3 loop: CASSYLVGETQYF. This sequence joins TRBV2 and TRBJ2-5. Germline V CDR1 and CDR2: SNHLY, FYNNEI. This CDR3 is 13 amino acids long.

This chain joins TRBV12-3 or TRBV12-4 and TRBJ2-7; the D call from TCRdb, TRBD1, cannot be confirmed without DNA. The CDR3 covers 14 residues. The CDR3 sequence: CASSLSNRGYEQYF.

The rearrangement joins TRBV9 to TRBJ2-1; there is no DNA to check the TCRdb D call of TRBD2. The CDR3 is made up of 14 amino acids. CDR1 is SGDLS, CDR2 YYNGEE, per germline. The CDR3 sequence is CASRRGGTLGEQFF.

The chain uses TRBV19 and TRBJ2-4; the TRBD1 assignment by TCRdb is unverifiable without DNA. From germline, CDR1 is LNHDA and CDR2 SQIVND (reference sequence). This CDR3 has 13 amino acids. CDR3 amino acids: CARKGGSKNIQYF.

This chain connects TRBV7-9 to TRBJ2-3; TCRdb calls TRBD1, which cannot be checked without DNA. This CDR3 region has 14 residues. The V gene's germline CDR1 is SEHNR and CDR2 FQNEAQ (reference sequence). CDR3: CASSLAQGEDTQYF.

This rearrangement joins TRBV19 to TRBJ1-2. CDR3 length: 16 amino acids. In germline, CDR1 is LNHDA, CDR2 SQIVND (reference sequence). The CDR3 reads CATQPRTSEPFYGYTF.

This rearrangement joins TRBV4-1 to TRBJ2-5; TCRdb reports TRBD1, a call that lacks DNA to check it against. The CDR3 is 14 residues long. CDR1 is MGHRA, CDR2 YSYEKL, per germline. Here the CDR3 reads CASSLWTEQETQYF.

This chain links TRBV7-9 with TRBJ1-3; TCRdb gives TRBD1 as the D gene, but with no DNA this cannot be confirmed. The germline V gene encodes CDR1 SEHNR and CDR2 FQNEAQ (reference sequence). CDR3 length equals 14 residues. This CDR3 reads CASSLSGGRNTIYF. Full variable domain (missing parts from reference TRBV7-9 and TRBJ1-3): DTGVSQNPRHKITKRGQNVTFRCDPISEHNRLYWYRQTLGQGPEFLTYFQNEAQLEKSRLLSDRFSAERPKGSFSTLEIQRTEQGDSAMYLCASSLSGGRNTIYFGEGSWLTVV.

The chain recombines TRBV7-3 with TRBJ2-1. CDR3 length: 16 amino acids. The germline V gene encodes CDR1 SGHTA and CDR2 FQGTGA. The CDR3 here is CASSLVGLASYNEQFF.

The chain is built from TRBV3-1 and TRBJ1-3. Germline V CDR1 and CDR2: LGHDT, YNNKEL (reference sequence). This CDR3 region has 14 residues. CDR3 loop: CASSQVVSGNTIYF.

The V call is TRBV2, the J call TRBJ2-2; the D call from TCRdb, TRBD1, cannot be confirmed without DNA. Germline V gene sequence: CDR1 SNHLY, CDR2 FYNNEI. CDR3 length: 14 amino acids. The CDR3 loop is CASDQGPGTGELFF.

The CDR3 sequence: CASSSTGTGTDTQYF. V is TRBV7-8 and J is TRBJ2-3; TCRdb indicates TRBD1, and absent DNA this call remains unverified. The germline CDR1 and CDR2 sequences are SGHVS and FQNEAQ. The length of the CDR3 is 15 residues.

This rearrangement joins TRBV29-1 to TRBJ2-7; TCRdb gives TRBD1 as the D gene, but with no DNA this cannot be confirmed. The CDR3 totals 12 residues. Germline-derived CDR1 and CDR2 are SQVTM and ANQGSEA. The CDR3 spells CSVRQGQYEQYF.